The T cell receptor (beta chain) under discussion was sequenced for a study of spatial heterogeneity in lung cancer. At least ten counts were recorded for this clonotype. Germline CDR1 reads KGHDR; CDR2 reads SFDVKD. The CDR3 totals 15 residues. Trimming took off 5 bases at V and 0 bases at J, with 10 bases between the two ends. A single record per CDR3 protein comes from TCRdb applying MiXCR to the 5' RACE reads. The sample records about 52,000 distinct CDR3 sequences, 7.4% being singletons. Time point given: blood at routine non-recurrence follow-up after resection. Whole RNA, which was extracted from tumor, nontumor lung tissue or frozen PBMC, was sequenced without any cell sorting.

The TCR sequence derives from a female donor with early-stage non-small cell lung cancer. The material sequenced was PBMCs, taken at follow-up. This chain links TRBV24-1 with TRBJ1-3; D remains ambiguous. The CDR3 DNA sequence: TGTGCCACCAGTGCAGAACACCGCTCTGGAAACACCATATATTTT. As protein: CATSAEHRSGNTIYF.